This T cell receptor (beta chain) was recorded in a study of blood T cell repertoires in COVID-19. Measured with immunoSEQ multiplex PCR; TCRdb has only the in-frame clones, and not every one. The data show fewer than 200,000 clones, 70% to 90% seen once. Sequencing was done on a sample of peripheral blood. This clonotype was obtained from a man in his late teens or twenties who had recovered from COVID-19.

The CDR3 loop is CASSVAPSGTDLYEQYF. Here the CDR3 DNA reads TGTGCCAGCAGCGTAGCCCCCAGCGGGACGGATTTATACGAGCAGTACTTC. V usage is TRBV9 and J usage is TRBJ2-7, with 7 bases matching TRBD2. From germline, CDR1 is SGDLS and CDR2 YYNGEE. The CDR3 runs to 17 residues. V was clipped by 0 bases and J by 4 bases; unmatched bases: 13.